Listed here are 32 T cell receptor beta chains from one sample, sequenced in a study of OX40 agonist ivuxolimab in advanced cancers. Library generation was performed with the immunoSEQ multiplex PCR assay. TCRdb limited this immuneACCESS table to in-frame rearrangements with V and J called. A share of clones is missing; checked studies link under half to unresolved V genes, and the rest is unexplained. For this sample the table gives around 47,000 clones, of which over 65% were detected only once. The ten biggest clones cover 15% of the sample. The sequencing used CD4+ or CD8+ T cells sorted from blood, collected in a trial of the OX40 agonist ivuxolimab. The receptors were sampled from an adult with an advanced solid tumor such as melanoma, head and neck, liver or kidney cancer.

Only a few counts were recorded for this clone. This chain links TRBV28 with TRBJ1-5, with TRBD1 matching 7 bases. The ends lost 6 bases at V and 0 bases at J; junction bases unmatched: 5. This CDR3 spans 15 amino acids. Germline CDR1 and CDR2: MDHEN and SYDVKM. This CDR3 reads CASSLGDSSNQPQHF. CDR3 bases: TGTGCCAGCAGCCTTGGGGACAGTAGCAATCAGCCCCAGCATTTT.

This clone was recorded a few times. The rearrangement joins TRBV6-5 to TRBJ2-7; D ambiguous. From germline, CDR1 is MNHEY and CDR2 SVGAGI. V was cut by 10 bases and J by 0 bases, with 13 bases left in between. The length of the CDR3 is 13 residues. This CDR3 reads CATSSQSSYEQYF. CDR3 bases: TGTGCCACCTCATCCCAGAGCTCCTACGAGCAGTACTTC.

The rearrangement uses TRBV4-3 and TRBJ2-5; 9 bases are a match to TRBD2. V was clipped by 0 bases and J by 0 bases; unmatched bases: 8. The CDR3 length is 18 residues. Germline-derived CDR1 and CDR2 are LGHNA and YSLEER. The CDR3 DNA sequence: TGCGCCAGCAGCCAAGATTGGGTGAGCGGGGGGTACCAAGAGACCCAGTACTTC. Translating gives CASSQDWVSGGYQETQYF.

The chain uses TRBV28 and TRBJ1-4; no clear D. V was pared by 6 bases and J by 11 bases, with 10 bases between. This CDR3 is built from 11 residues. Germline CDR1 is MDHEN and CDR2 is SYDVKM. The DNA for the CDR3 is TGTGCCAGCAGAAATTTGGGGAAACTGTTTTTT. This gives the protein CASRNLGKLFF.

The V gene is TRBV5-6, the J gene TRBJ1-6; weak D call: TRBD1 (5 bases). Trimming removed 2 bases from V and 7 bases from J, with 10 bases in between. Per the germline V gene, CDR1 is SGHDT and CDR2 is YYEEEE. CDR3 size: 14 residues. CDR3 loop: CASSLGTKNSPLHF. CDR3 nucleotide sequence: TGTGCCAGCAGCTTAGGGACGAAAAATTCACCCCTCCACTTT.

The rearrangement uses TRBV28 and TRBJ2-2, with 7 bases lining up with TRBD2. The germline V gene has CDR1 MDHEN and CDR2 SYDVKM. This CDR3 is 13 amino acids long. V trimming: 7 bases; J trimming: 5 bases; junction bases outside the gene matches: 4. Written as DNA, the CDR3 is TGTGCCAGCACCCTGGGGGGGACCGGGGAGCTGTTTTTT. Translated: CASTLGGTGELFF.

In its sample, this clone was seen once. The chain has TRBV7-2 and TRBJ2-1; 10 positions agree with TRBD1. The CDR3 is 15 amino acids. The trim removed 5 bases at V and 4 bases at J, leaving 5 bases unmatched. Germline V gene lookup returns CDR1 SGHTA and CDR2 FQGNSA. In nucleotides, the CDR3 is TGTGCCAGCAGCCCCGGGACAGGGGTGTACAATGAGCAGTTCTTC. It specifies CASSPGTGVYNEQFF.

The chain carries TRBV4-2 and TRBJ2-2; the match to TRBD1 covers 10 bases. This CDR3 comprises 16 residues. Germline V lookup: CDR1 LGHNA, CDR2 YNFKEQ. V shed 6 bases and J 0 bases; nucleotides not matched to a gene: 4. The CDR3 region is CASRDRGRANTGELFF. The CDR3 DNA reads as TGTGCCAGCAGGGACAGGGGGAGAGCGAACACCGGGGAGCTGTTTTTT.

The CDR3 sequence: CASSRQGLNEKLFF. The CDR3 DNA sequence: TGTGCCAGCAGTAGACAGGGCCTCAATGAAAAACTGTTTTTT. This chain uses TRBV2 with TRBJ1-4; the match to TRBD1 covers 7 bases. Germline V gives CDR1 SNHLY, CDR2 FYNNEI. The trim removed 5 bases at V and 5 bases at J, leaving 5 bases unmatched. The CDR3 runs 14 residues.

The chain links TRBV5-5 to TRBJ2-5, with no clear D. Germline V gene sequence: CDR1 SGHKS, CDR2 YYEKEE (reference sequence). The CDR3 length is 13 residues. Trimming removed 3 bases from V and 5 bases from J, with 11 bases in between. DNA of the CDR3: TGTGCCAGCAGCTCCCCGATGGGGGAGACCCAGTACTTC. Translating gives CASSSPMGETQYF.

This clone was counted a few times. The chain couples TRBV6-5 to TRBJ2-1, with 7 bases fitting TRBD1. CDR1 MNHEY and CDR2 SVGAGI come from the germline V gene. This CDR3 has 14 residues. V dropped 5 bases and J dropped 7; count of bases not matched to a gene: 8. The CDR3 DNA follows: TGTGCCAGCAGTCTGACAGGGTCGGGGAATGAGCAGTTCTTC. It encodes CASSLTGSGNEQFF.

The chain couples TRBV6-5 to TRBJ2-7, with D uncertain. The V end lost 5 bases, the J end lost 5 bases, and 13 bases lay between the germline ends. The CDR3 is 13 residues long. Germline V gene lookup returns CDR1 MNHEY and CDR2 SVGAGI. As DNA, the CDR3 is TGTGCCAGCAGTCCGCTTGGGGTCCACGAGCAGTACTTC. It codes for CASSPLGVHEQYF.

J is TRBJ1-5 and V is TRBV2; D not resolved. The germline gives CDR1 SNHLY, CDR2 FYNNEI. There are 13 residues in the CDR3. Trimming took 3 bases from V and 3 from J, leaving 6 bases between them. The CDR3 is CASSEGNNQPQHF. The CDR3 DNA is TGTGCCAGCAGTGAGGGCAACAATCAGCCCCAGCATTTT.

This clone showed up just once. The chain has TRBV11-3 and TRBJ2-5; 7 bases are a match to TRBD2. Per the germline V gene, CDR1 is SGHNT and CDR2 is YENEEA. CDR3 length: 14 residues. The V segment lost 5 bases and the J segment 3 bases; nucleotides outside the gene matches: 6. The CDR3 reads CASSPGGEEETQYF. The DNA for the CDR3 is TGTGCCAGCAGCCCGGGAGGAGAGGAAGAGACCCAGTACTTC.

The V gene is TRBV28, the J gene TRBJ2-2; D is ambiguous. Trimming shortened V by 1 base and J by 1 base, and 4 bases separated the two germline ends. CDR1 and CDR2 from the germline V gene are MDHEN and SYDVKM. CDR3 length: 14 amino acids. The CDR3 sequence: CASSLFLNTGELFF. The CDR3 DNA reads as TGTGCCAGCAGTTTATTCTTGAACACCGGGGAGCTGTTTTTT.

J is TRBJ1-5 and V is TRBV19, with TRBD1 as a possible D gene (6 bases). Germline V gene data show CDR1 as LNHDA and CDR2 as SQIVND (reference sequence). V lost 7 bases and J lost 7, with 11 bases in between. CDR3 length equals 12 residues. The CDR3 reads CASNEGGQPQHF. The CDR3 DNA sequence: TGTGCCAGTAACGAGGGGGGGCAGCCCCAGCATTTT.

The CDR3 here is CASSGGSETQYF. As DNA, the CDR3 is TGTGCCAGCAGCGGCGGGTCCGAGACCCAGTACTTC. The rearrangement uses TRBV9 and TRBJ2-5; tentatively, D is TRBD2 (5 bases). Germline V lookup: CDR1 SGDLS, CDR2 YYNGEE. The V end lost 3 bases, the J end lost 5 bases, and 8 bases lay between the germline ends. CDR3 size: 12 residues.

The chain links TRBV29-1 to TRBJ2-7; TRBD1 is a possible D gene (6 bases). Germline loops: CDR1 SQVTM, CDR2 ANQGSEA. V lost 4 bases and J lost 3, with 16 bases in between. This CDR3 region has 14 residues. CDR3 coding DNA: TGCAGCGTTGTGTACCGGGACACGGGCTACGAGCAGTACTTC. Its protein is CSVVYRDTGYEQYF.

The chain carries TRBV9 and TRBJ1-4, with D unclear. The germline V and J ends were trimmed by 0 bases and 8 bases, with 11 bases remaining between them. The CDR3 covers 14 residues. CDR1 is SGDLS and CDR2 is YYNGEE in the germline V gene. CDR3 DNA: TGTGCCAGCAGCGTAGGATTAGGGTCCGAAAAACTGTTTTTT. Translation: CASSVGLGSEKLFF.

The chain combines TRBV6-1 with TRBJ2-5; 9 bases are shared with TRBD2. V was pared by 10 bases and J by 4 bases, with 4 bases of the junction left unmatched. Germline values: CDR1 MNHNS, CDR2 SASEGT. The CDR3 loop spans 12 amino acids. CDR3 sequence: CATGTSLETQYF. DNA for the CDR3: TGTGCCACCGGGACTAGCTTAGAGACCCAGTACTTC.

CDR3 amino acids: CASSLSPDSPGNTIYF. For the CDR3, the DNA is TGTGCCAGCAGTTTAAGTCCGGATAGTCCTGGAAACACCATATATTTT. V and J are TRBV6-5 and TRBJ1-3; D gene unclear. Germline V gives CDR1 MNHEY, CDR2 SVGAGI. Trimming cost V 4 bases and J 2 bases, with 15 bases left between them. The CDR3 contains 16 residues.

The CDR3 DNA is TGTGCCACAGGGACTAGCGGGGCCCAAGAGACCCAGTACTTC. It specifies CATGTSGAQETQYF. The chain uses TRBV2 and TRBJ2-5; TRBD2 aligns across 13 bases. The CDR3 length is 14 residues. With V trimmed by 10 bases and J by 1 base, 3 bases remained unmatched. CDR1 and CDR2 (germline): SNHLY, FYNNEI.

This chain links TRBV5-4 with TRBJ1-2, with D unresolved. The ends were cut back, 0 bases at V and 2 bases at J, with 17 bases in the middle. The CDR3 contains 17 residues. Germline-derived CDR1 and CDR2 are SGHNT and YYREEE (reference sequence). CDR3 sequence reads: CASSLGPLPSGNYGYTF. The CDR3 DNA sequence: TGTGCCAGCAGCTTGGGGCCGCTCCCTTCAGGCAACTATGGCTACACCTTC.

This clone appeared a single time. The J gene is TRBJ1-1, the V gene TRBV23-1, with D perhaps matching TRBD1 (5 bases). TRBV23-1 is assigned to the ORF class and has an uncertain function. Trimming took 3 bases from V and 2 from J, leaving 10 bases between them. The CDR3 totals 14 residues. CDR3 coding DNA: TGCGCCAGCAGTCACCCAGACAGAAACACTGAAGCTTTCTTT. Amino acids: CASSHPDRNTEAFF.

V usage is TRBV19 and J usage is TRBJ2-5; tentatively, D is TRBD1 (6 bases). V lost 4 bases, J lost 11 bases, and 17 bases lay in between. This CDR3 spans 13 amino acids. Germline assignment: CDR1 LNHDA and CDR2 SQIVND (reference sequence). Here the CDR3 DNA reads TGTGCCAGTAGTACCGACCCTGAGGGGGAGCAGTACTTC. Its translation: CASSTDPEGEQYF.

V gene TRBV28 combines with J gene TRBJ1-5, with D maybe TRBD1 (5 bases). Trimming removed 5 bases at V and 1 base at J, with 15 bases between. Germline V gene lookup returns CDR1 MDHEN and CDR2 SYDVKM. This CDR3 is built from 16 residues. The CDR3 DNA reads TGTGCCAGCAGTGGGATTCGCGGGGGGAGCAATCAGCCCCAGCATTTT. As protein: CASSGIRGGSNQPQHF.

By sample share, this clone is medium-sized. This rearrangement joins TRBV14 to TRBJ2-7; D is possibly TRBD2 (6 bases). V was shortened by 4 bases and J by 5 bases, with 15 bases between the two germline ends. CDR1 and CDR2 from the germline V gene are SGHDN and FVKESK. CDR3 length equals 14 residues. The CDR3: CASSLQGRYHEQYF. The CDR3 coding sequence is TGTGCCAGCAGCCTGCAAGGGAGGTACCACGAGCAGTACTTC.

This chain connects TRBV27 to TRBJ2-7; 7 bases match TRBD2. This CDR3 comprises 13 residues. V shed 5 bases and J 4 bases; nucleotides not matched to a gene: 5. Germline values: CDR1 MNHEY, CDR2 SMNVEV (reference sequence). DNA for the CDR3: TGTGCCAGCAGTAGCGGGGAATATTACGAGCAGTACTTC. It specifies CASSSGEYYEQYF.

The chain has TRBV29-1 and TRBJ1-2, with a weak D call TRBD1 (6 bases). The CDR3 is 17 amino acids. Germline CDR1 and CDR2: SQVTM and ANQGSEA. V was clipped by 0 bases and J by 4 bases, with 21 bases between them. As DNA, the CDR3 is TGCAGCGTTGAAGATCCTGGTTCGAGGGGACACCTCTATGGCTACACCTTC. Amino acids: CSVEDPGSRGHLYGYTF.

This chain links TRBV27 with TRBJ1-5; D ambiguous. The CDR3 is 15 residues long. V was cut by 10 bases and J by 1 base, with 17 bases left in between. Germline CDR1 MNHEY, CDR2 SMNVEV (reference sequence). CDR3: CATVSFGRSNQPQHF. In nucleotides, the CDR3 is TGTGCCACTGTCTCGTTCGGTAGGAGCAATCAGCCCCAGCATTTT.

The chain combines TRBV6-8 with TRBJ2-3; perhaps TRBD2 as D (6 bases). CDR1 MNHGY and CDR2 SAAAGT come from the germline V gene. The CDR3 covers 16 residues. The V end lost 6 bases, the J end lost 8 bases, and 24 bases lay between the germline ends. The DNA of the CDR3 is TGTGCCAGCAGCAATCCTGGGGGGTTTTCTTTAGGTACGCAGTATTTT. It yields the protein CASSNPGGFSLGTQYF.

V and J are TRBV27 and TRBJ1-1; D is uncertain. The germline gives CDR1 MNHEY, CDR2 SMNVEV (reference sequence). This CDR3 comprises 13 residues. V lost 8 bases and J lost 1, with 11 bases in between. The CDR3 loop is CASGGWGNTEAFF. CDR3 DNA sequence: TGTGCCAGCGGTGGATGGGGGAACACTGAAGCTTTCTTT.